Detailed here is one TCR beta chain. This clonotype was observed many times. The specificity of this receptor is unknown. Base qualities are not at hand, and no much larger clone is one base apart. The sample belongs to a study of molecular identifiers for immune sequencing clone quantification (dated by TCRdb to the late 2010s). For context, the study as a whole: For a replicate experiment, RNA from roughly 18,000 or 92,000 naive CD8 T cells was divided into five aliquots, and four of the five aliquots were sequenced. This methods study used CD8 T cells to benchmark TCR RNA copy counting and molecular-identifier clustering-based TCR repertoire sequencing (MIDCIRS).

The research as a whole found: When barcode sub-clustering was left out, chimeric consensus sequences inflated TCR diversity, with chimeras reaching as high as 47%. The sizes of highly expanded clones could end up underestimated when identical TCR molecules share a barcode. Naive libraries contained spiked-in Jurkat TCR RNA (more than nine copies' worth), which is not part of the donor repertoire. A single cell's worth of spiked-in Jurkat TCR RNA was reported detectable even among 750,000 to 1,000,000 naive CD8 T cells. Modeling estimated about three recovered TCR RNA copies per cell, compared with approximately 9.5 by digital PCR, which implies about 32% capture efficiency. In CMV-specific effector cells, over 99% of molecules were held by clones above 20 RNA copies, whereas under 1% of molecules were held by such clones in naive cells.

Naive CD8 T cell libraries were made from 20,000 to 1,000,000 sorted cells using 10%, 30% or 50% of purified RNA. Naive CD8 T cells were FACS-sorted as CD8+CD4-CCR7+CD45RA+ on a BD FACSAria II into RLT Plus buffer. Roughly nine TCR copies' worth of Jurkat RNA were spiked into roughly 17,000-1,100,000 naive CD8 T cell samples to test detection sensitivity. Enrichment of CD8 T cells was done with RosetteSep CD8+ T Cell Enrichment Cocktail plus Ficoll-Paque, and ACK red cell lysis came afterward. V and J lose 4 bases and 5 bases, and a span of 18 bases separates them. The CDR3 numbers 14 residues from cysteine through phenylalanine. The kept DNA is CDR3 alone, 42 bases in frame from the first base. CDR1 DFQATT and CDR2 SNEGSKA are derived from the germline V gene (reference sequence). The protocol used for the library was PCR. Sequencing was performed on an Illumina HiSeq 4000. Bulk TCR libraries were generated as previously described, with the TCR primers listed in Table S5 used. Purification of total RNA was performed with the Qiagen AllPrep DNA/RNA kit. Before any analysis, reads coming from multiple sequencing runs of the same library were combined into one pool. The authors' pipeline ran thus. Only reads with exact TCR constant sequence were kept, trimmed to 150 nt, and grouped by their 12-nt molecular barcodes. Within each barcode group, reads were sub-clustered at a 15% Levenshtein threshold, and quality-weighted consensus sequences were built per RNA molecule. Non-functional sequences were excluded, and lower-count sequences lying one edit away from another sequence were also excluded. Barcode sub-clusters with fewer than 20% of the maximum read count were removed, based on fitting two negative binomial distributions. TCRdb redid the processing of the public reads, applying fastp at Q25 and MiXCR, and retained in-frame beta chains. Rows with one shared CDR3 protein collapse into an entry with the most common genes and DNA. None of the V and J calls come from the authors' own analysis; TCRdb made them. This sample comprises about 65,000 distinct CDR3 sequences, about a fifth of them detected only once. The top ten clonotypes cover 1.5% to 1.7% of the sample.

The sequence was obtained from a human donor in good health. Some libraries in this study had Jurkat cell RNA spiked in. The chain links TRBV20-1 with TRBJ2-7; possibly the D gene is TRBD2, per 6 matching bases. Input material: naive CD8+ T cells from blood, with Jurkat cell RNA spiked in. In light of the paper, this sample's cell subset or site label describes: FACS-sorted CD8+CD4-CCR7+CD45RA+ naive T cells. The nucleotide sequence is TGCAGTGCTAACTCTGCGGGGTCGCTTCACGAGCAGTACTTC. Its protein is CSANSAGSLHEQYF.